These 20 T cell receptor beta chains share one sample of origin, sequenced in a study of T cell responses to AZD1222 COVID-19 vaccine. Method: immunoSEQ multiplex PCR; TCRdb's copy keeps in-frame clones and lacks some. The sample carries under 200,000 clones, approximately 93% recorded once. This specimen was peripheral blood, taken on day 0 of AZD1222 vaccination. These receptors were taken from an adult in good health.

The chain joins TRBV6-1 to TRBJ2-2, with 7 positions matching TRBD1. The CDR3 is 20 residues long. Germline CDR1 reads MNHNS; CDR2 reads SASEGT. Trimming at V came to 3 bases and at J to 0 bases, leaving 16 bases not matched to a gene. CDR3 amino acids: CASSELFMARTGANTGELFF. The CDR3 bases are TGTGCCAGCAGTGAGTTGTTTATGGCGAGGACAGGAGCGAACACCGGGGAGCTGTTTTTT.

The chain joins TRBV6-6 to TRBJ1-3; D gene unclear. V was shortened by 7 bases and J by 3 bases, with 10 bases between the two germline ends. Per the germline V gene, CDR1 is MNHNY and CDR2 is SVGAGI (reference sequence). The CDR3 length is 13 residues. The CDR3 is CASNPHGGNTIYF. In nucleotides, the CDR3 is TGTGCCAGCAATCCACACGGTGGAAACACCATATATTTT.

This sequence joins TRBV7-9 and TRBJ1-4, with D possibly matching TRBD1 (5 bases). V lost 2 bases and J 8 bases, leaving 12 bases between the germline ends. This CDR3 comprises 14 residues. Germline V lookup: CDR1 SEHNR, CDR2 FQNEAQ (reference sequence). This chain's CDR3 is CASSLLGAGEKLFF. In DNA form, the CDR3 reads TGTGCCAGCAGCTTATTAGGGGCTGGGGAAAAACTGTTTTTT.

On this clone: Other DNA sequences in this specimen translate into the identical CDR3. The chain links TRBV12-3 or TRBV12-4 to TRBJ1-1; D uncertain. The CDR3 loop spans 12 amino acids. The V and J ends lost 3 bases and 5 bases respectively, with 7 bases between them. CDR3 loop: CASSFSGTEAFF. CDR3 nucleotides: TGTGCCAGCAGTTTTAGTGGGACTGAAGCTTTCTTT.

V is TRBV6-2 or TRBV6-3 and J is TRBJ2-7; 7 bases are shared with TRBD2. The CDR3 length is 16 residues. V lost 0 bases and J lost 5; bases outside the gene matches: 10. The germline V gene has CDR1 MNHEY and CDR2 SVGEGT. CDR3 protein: CASSYSVQGRGHEQYF. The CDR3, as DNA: TGTGCCAGCAGTTACTCGGTTCAAGGGAGGGGCCACGAGCAGTACTTC.

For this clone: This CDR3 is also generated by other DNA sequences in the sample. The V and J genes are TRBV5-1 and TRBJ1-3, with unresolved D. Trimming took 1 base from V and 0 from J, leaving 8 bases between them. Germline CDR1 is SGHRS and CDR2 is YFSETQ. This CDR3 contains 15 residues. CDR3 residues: CASSLMSSSGNTIYF. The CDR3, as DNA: TGCGCCAGCAGCTTGATGTCGAGCTCTGGAAACACCATATATTTT.

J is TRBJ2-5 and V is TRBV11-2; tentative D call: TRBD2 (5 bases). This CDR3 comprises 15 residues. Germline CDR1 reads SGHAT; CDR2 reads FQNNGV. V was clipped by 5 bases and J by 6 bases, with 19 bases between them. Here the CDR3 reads CASSSPGRKQKTQYF. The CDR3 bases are TGTGCCAGCAGCAGCCCGGGGAGAAAACAGAAGACCCAGTACTTC. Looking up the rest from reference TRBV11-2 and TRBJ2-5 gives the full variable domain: EAGVAQSPRYKIIEKRQSVAFWCNPISGHATLYWYQQILGQGPKLLIQFQNNGVVDDSQLPKDRFSAERLKGVDSTLKIQPAKLEDSAVYLCASSSPGRKQKTQYFGPGTRLLVL.

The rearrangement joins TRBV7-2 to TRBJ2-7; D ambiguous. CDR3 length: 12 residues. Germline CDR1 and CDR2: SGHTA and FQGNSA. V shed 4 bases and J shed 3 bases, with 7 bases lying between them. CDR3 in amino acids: CASSSSGYEQYF. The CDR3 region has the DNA TGTGCCAGCAGCTCATCAGGCTACGAGCAGTACTTC.

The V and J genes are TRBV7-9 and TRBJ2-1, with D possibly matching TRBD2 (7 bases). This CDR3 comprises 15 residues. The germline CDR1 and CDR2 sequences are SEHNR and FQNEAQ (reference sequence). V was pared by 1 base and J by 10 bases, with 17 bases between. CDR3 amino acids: CASSLGYGEGVEQFF. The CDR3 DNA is TGTGCCAGCAGCTTAGGGTACGGGGAGGGGGTCGAGCAGTTCTTC.

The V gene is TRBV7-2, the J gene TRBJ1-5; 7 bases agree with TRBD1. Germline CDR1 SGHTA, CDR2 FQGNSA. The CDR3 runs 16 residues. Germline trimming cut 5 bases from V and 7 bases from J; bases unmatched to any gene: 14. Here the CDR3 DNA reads TGTGCCAGCAGCCCAAGACAGGGAGGGACCGGGCAGCCCCAGCATTTT. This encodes CASSPRQGGTGQPQHF.

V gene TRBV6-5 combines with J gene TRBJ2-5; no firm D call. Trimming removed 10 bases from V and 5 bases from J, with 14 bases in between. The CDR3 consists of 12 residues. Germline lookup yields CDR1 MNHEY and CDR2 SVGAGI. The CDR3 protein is CATRLHRETQYF. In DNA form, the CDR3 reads TGTGCCACCCGACTCCACCGGGAGACCCAGTACTTC.

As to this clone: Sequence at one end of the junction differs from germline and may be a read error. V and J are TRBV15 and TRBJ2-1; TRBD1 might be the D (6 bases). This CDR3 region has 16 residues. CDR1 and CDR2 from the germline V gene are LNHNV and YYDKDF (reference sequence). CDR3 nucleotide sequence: TGTGCCATCAGCCCCCGGGACACACCCCCGGCTGATCTGCAGTTCTTC. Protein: CAISPRDTPPADLQFF.

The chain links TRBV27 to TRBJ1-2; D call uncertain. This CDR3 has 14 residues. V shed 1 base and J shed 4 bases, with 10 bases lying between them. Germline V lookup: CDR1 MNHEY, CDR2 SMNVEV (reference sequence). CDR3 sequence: CASSLYSPAYGYTF. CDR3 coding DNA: TGTGCCAGCAGTTTATATAGCCCAGCCTATGGCTACACCTTC.

CDR3 coding DNA: TGTGCCAGCAGCCCCCTGGGGGGGAGAGATACGCAGTATTTT. Protein: CASSPLGGRDTQYF. The chain uses TRBV5-4 and TRBJ2-3; 7 nucleotides line up with TRBD2. From germline, CDR1 is SGHNT and CDR2 YYREEE (reference sequence). The trim removed 4 bases at V and 5 bases at J, leaving 7 bases unmatched. CDR3 length: 14 residues.

This chain's CDR3 is CASSFDLGGAEAFF. CDR3 in DNA: TGTGCCAGCAGCTTCGATCTGGGAGGCGCTGAAGCTTTCTTT. This chain links TRBV5-5 with TRBJ1-1; no clear D. Germline V gene sequence: CDR1 SGHKS, CDR2 YYEKEE (reference sequence). Trimming removed 2 bases at V and 6 bases at J, with 14 bases between. The CDR3 covers 14 residues.

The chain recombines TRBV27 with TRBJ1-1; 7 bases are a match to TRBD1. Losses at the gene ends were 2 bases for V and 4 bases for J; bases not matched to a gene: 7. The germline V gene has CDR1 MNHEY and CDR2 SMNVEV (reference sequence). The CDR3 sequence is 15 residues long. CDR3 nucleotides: TGTGCCAGCAGTTTAGATAGGGGGCTTGGCACTGAAGCTTTCTTT. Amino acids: CASSLDRGLGTEAFF.

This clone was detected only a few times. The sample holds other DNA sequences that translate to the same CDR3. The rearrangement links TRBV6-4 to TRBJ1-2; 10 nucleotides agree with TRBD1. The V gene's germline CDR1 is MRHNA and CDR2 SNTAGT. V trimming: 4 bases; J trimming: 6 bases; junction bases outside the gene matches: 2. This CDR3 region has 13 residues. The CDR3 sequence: CASSGGTGDGYTF. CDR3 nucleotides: TGTGCCAGCAGTGGCGGGACAGGGGATGGCTACACCTTC.

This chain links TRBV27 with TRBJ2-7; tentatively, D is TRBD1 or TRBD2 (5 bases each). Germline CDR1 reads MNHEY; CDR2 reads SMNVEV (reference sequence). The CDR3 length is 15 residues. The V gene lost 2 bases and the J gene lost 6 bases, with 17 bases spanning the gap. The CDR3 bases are TGTGCCAGCAGTTTAACCCCCCAACGGGGCGCCGAGCAGTACTTC. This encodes CASSLTPQRGAEQYF.

Here the CDR3 DNA reads TGCAGTGCTAGTTCTAGGGCCAGGGAGCAGTACTTC. Amino acid sequence: CSASSRAREQYF. The J gene is TRBJ2-7, the V gene TRBV20-1, with unresolved D. The V end was cut by 3 bases, the J end by 7 bases, with 13 bases between. In germline, CDR1 is DFQATT, CDR2 SNEGSKA (reference sequence). The CDR3 runs to 12 residues.

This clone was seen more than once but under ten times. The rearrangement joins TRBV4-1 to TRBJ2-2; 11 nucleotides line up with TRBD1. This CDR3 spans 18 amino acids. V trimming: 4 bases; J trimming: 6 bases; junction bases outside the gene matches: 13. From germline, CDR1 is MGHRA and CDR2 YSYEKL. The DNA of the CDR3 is TGCGCCAGCAGCCTCATGTCCGGACAGGGGGCGTCACCCGGGGAGCTGTTTTTT. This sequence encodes CASSLMSGQGASPGELFF.